Here is one TCR beta chain with its context. Its specificity is unknown. The data were taken from a study of liver allograft versus peripheral blood T cells. At the level of the study: Repertoires from peripheral blood of liver transplant recipients were compared with those inside their transplanted livers. Study conclusions and caveats: Inside liver allografts, T cell receptor repertoires reportedly diverged from the repertoires found in peripheral blood.

The CDR3 runs to 15 residues. Trimming took 1 base from V and 6 from J; bases not matched to a gene: 3. Germline CDR1 reads WNHNN; CDR2 reads SYGVQD (reference sequence). MiXCR, run by TCRdb on the reads, gives a single entry per CDR3 protein. This sample has about 9,200 distinct CDR3 sequences, with roughly 21% found just once. V is TRBV10-1 and J is TRBJ2-2; TRBD2 matches 9 bases. This clonotype was obtained from a human patient who had a liver transplant. Some T cells may have originated in the graft donor. CDR3 nucleotides: TGCGCCAGCAGTGAGTTTTTAGCGGGAGCCGGGGAGCTGTTTTTT. This encodes CASSEFLAGAGELFF.